These 32 T cell receptor beta chains share one sample of origin, sequenced in a study of T-cell memory formation after mild COVID-19. TCRdb ran MiXCR on the 5' RACE reads and lists one entry per CDR3 protein. The data show 250,000 to 350,000 distinct CDR3 sequences, about 13% seen once. Source material: PBMCs or a T cell subset sorted from them (not recorded which). These receptors were obtained from a man aged 18 to 30 who had mild COVID-19 (a few samples of this study predate the infection). Cell type and time point are not known.

This clonotype was found a few times. The chain carries TRBV29-1 and TRBJ2-1, with 8 positions matching TRBD2. J gave up 0 bases and V 0 bases, and 1 base lay outside the gene matches. The CDR3 runs to 15 residues. Germline V gives CDR1 SQVTM, CDR2 ANQGSEA. CDR3: CSVEDAGGSYNEQFF. The CDR3 coding sequence is TGCAGCGTTGAAGATGCGGGGGGCTCCTACAATGAGCAGTTCTTC.

At least ten counts were recorded for this clonotype. The chain has TRBV5-1 and TRBJ1-2, with no clear D. V gave up 0 bases and J gave up 4 bases, with 13 bases separating them. CDR1 is SGHRS and CDR2 is YFSETQ in the germline V gene. This CDR3 spans 15 amino acids. The CDR3 coding sequence is TGCGCCAGCAGCTTGGTGGAGGGAGAGGTCTATGGCTACACCTTC. Translating gives CASSLVEGEVYGYTF.

In this sample, this clonotype turned up a few times. The chain is built from TRBV10-2 and TRBJ2-3; 8 bases match TRBD2. J was trimmed by 5 bases and V by 5 bases; bases with no gene match: 9. Germline CDR1 is WSHSY and CDR2 is SAAADI. The CDR3 is 15 residues long. In nucleotides, the CDR3 is TGCGCCAGCAGTTTACACGGGGGGGCCATAGATACGCAGTATTTT. Translating gives CASSLHGGAIDTQYF.

This chain joins TRBV9 and TRBJ2-2, with D possibly matching TRBD2 (6 bases). The CDR3 has 16 residues. CDR1 is SGDLS, CDR2 YYNGEE, per germline. Trimming stripped 1 base from V and 3 bases from J, with 13 bases between. CDR3 residues: CASSVSRELYTGELFF. For the CDR3, the DNA is TGTGCCAGCAGCGTATCCCGGGAGTTGTACACCGGGGAGCTGTTTTTT.

This clonotype occurred a few times. The genes are TRBV6-5 and TRBJ2-1; no clear D. Germline loops: CDR1 MNHEY, CDR2 SVGAGI. V was pared by 8 bases and J by 8 bases, with 13 bases between. The CDR3 totals 12 residues. The CDR3 spells CASGTGSYEQFF. As DNA, the CDR3 is TGTGCCAGCGGAACGGGTTCCTATGAGCAGTTCTTC.

CDR3 loop: CASSQGQGASPLHF. The DNA for the CDR3 is TGTGCCAGCAGCCAAGGGCAGGGCGCATCACCCCTCCACTTT. The gene calls are TRBV3-1 and TRBJ1-6; D possibly corresponds to TRBD1 (5 bases). CDR3 length equals 14 residues. V was shortened by 1 base and J by 10 bases, with 11 bases between the two germline ends. Germline V gene sequence: CDR1 LGHDT, CDR2 YNNKEL (reference sequence).

This clonotype was counted only a few times. V is TRBV4-1 and J is TRBJ2-1; D is possibly TRBD1 or TRBD2 (5 bases each). The V and J ends lost 1 base and 4 bases respectively, with 17 bases between them. The CDR3 loop spans 17 amino acids. Germline CDR1 is MGHRA and CDR2 is YSYEKL. CDR3 sequence reads: CASSQVVLGAAYNEQFF. CDR3 DNA sequence: TGCGCCAGCAGCCAAGTCGTCCTCGGGGCCGCGTACAATGAGCAGTTCTTC.

A single count supports this clonotype. This chain joins TRBV5-1 and TRBJ2-1; D gene uncertain. From germline, CDR1 is SGHRS and CDR2 YFSETQ. V was cut by 0 bases and J by 6 bases, with 7 bases left in between. The CDR3 loop spans 13 amino acids. The CDR3 region is CASSLGAINEQFF. The CDR3 DNA follows: TGCGCCAGCAGCTTGGGAGCCATCAATGAGCAGTTCTTC. Full variable domain (remainder filled in from reference TRBV5-1 and TRBJ2-1): KAGVTQTPRYLIKTRGQQVTLSCSPISGHRSVSWYQQTPGQGLQFLFEYFSETQRNKGNFPGRFSGRQFSNSRSEMNVSTLELGDSALYLCASSLGAINEQFFGPGTRLTVL.

The CDR3 is CASSEMENTEAFF. The CDR3 DNA reads TGCGCCAGCAGCGAGATGGAGAACACTGAAGCTTTCTTT. The rearrangement uses TRBV5-1 and TRBJ1-1; no clear D. The V and J ends lost 4 bases and 1 base respectively, with 8 bases between them. The CDR3 has 13 amino acids. CDR1 and CDR2 (germline): SGHRS, YFSETQ.

V and J are TRBV20-1 and TRBJ2-3; unclear D gene. Looked up from germline, CDR1 is DFQATT and CDR2 is SNEGSKA (reference sequence). The CDR3 extends over 13 amino acids. Here the CDR3 DNA reads TGCAGCCCCGTGTCGTATCGCACAGATACGCAGTATTTT. Translated: CSPVSYRTDTQYF.

The chain combines TRBV5-1 with TRBJ2-7; perhaps D is TRBD1 or TRBD2 (6 bases each). The CDR3 totals 15 residues. Germline V gene data show CDR1 as SGHRS and CDR2 as YFSETQ. The germline V and J ends were trimmed by 0 bases and 5 bases, with 15 bases remaining between them. In DNA form, the CDR3 reads TGCGCCAGCAGCTTGGGAGACGGGGGCTTGAACGAGCAGTACTTC. Its protein product is CASSLGDGGLNEQYF. The full variable domain, with the rest looked up from reference TRBV5-1 and TRBJ2-7, is KAGVTQTPRYLIKTRGQQVTLSCSPISGHRSVSWYQQTPGQGLQFLFEYFSETQRNKGNFPGRFSGRQFSNSRSEMNVSTLELGDSALYLCASSLGDGGLNEQYFGPGTRLTVT.

This clonotype was detected many times. CDR3 amino acids: CASSETGMSGNQPQHF. CDR3 DNA: TGTGCCAGCTCAGAAACCGGGATGTCGGGCAATCAGCCCCAGCATTTT. The gene calls are TRBV18 and TRBJ1-5; D is undetermined. Trimming stripped 5 bases from V and 2 bases from J, with 16 bases between. Germline V lookup: CDR1 KGHSH, CDR2 LQKENI. The CDR3 totals 16 residues.

This clonotype has just a few counts. The V and J genes are TRBV4-2 and TRBJ1-4, with TRBD1 matching 9 bases. The length of the CDR3 is 17 residues. Germline-derived CDR1 and CDR2 are LGHNA and YNFKEQ. Losses at the gene ends were 4 bases for V and 8 bases for J; bases not matched to a gene: 14. CDR3 nucleotide sequence: TGTGCCAGCAGCCGGAAGTGGGACAGGGATCATGGGGAAAAACTGTTTTTT. It yields the protein CASSRKWDRDHGEKLFF.

This clonotype was observed a handful of times. The chain uses TRBV6-5 and TRBJ1-2; 8 bases align to TRBD1. The CDR3 has 14 residues. Germline CDR1 and CDR2: MNHEY and SVGAGI. The trim removed 2 bases at V and 8 bases at J, leaving 7 bases unmatched. The CDR3 reads CASSYGAGGFGYTF. CDR3 coding DNA: TGTGCCAGCAGTTACGGGGCAGGGGGCTTCGGCTACACCTTC.

Only a few counts were recorded for this clonotype. The V call is TRBV7-9, the J call TRBJ1-2, with TRBD1 identical over 8 bases. The CDR3 is 15 residues long. The V gene's germline CDR1 is SEHNR and CDR2 FQNEAQ (reference sequence). Trimming removed 5 bases from V and 8 bases from J; junction bases left unmatched: 13. The CDR3 is CASSQSRDRLWGYTF. The CDR3, as DNA: TGTGCCAGCAGCCAGAGCCGGGACAGGCTATGGGGCTACACCTTC.

The chain employs TRBV7-9 and TRBJ2-4, with D maybe TRBD2 (5 bases). Trimming took off 3 bases at V and 5 bases at J, with 17 bases between the two ends. This CDR3 is 16 amino acids long. The germline CDR1 and CDR2 sequences are SEHNR and FQNEAQ (reference sequence). The CDR3 region has the DNA TGTGCCAGCAGCTTTTCGGTCGGTCACGGGGAAAACATTCAGTACTTC. Its protein is CASSFSVGHGENIQYF.

The rearrangement uses TRBV5-1 and TRBJ1-2, with no clear D. This CDR3 is built from 14 residues. Deletions cut 0 bases from V and 8 bases from J, with 14 bases between. Germline V gene sequence: CDR1 SGHRS, CDR2 YFSETQ. Here the CDR3 DNA reads TGCGCCAGCAGCTTGGCCGGCAAGGGCGGAGGCTACACCTTC. Its protein product is CASSLAGKGGGYTF.

The V and J genes are TRBV9 and TRBJ2-5; TRBD1 might be the D (5 bases). The CDR3 extends over 15 amino acids. Per the germline V gene, CDR1 is SGDLS and CDR2 is YYNGEE. Trimming stripped 0 bases from V and 5 bases from J, with 14 bases between. CDR3: CASSVAGPGWETQYF. The CDR3 DNA follows: TGTGCCAGCAGCGTAGCTGGCCCAGGGTGGGAGACCCAGTACTTC.

The chain uses TRBV24-1 and TRBJ2-3; D remains unclear. Per germline, CDR1 KGHDR and CDR2 SFDVKD. V lost 5 bases and J lost 2, with 4 bases in between. The CDR3 contains 12 residues. CDR3 region: CATSGPTDTQYF. The CDR3 region has the DNA TGTGCCACCAGTGGGCCCACAGATACGCAGTATTTT.

This clonotype was detected ten times or more. V usage is TRBV5-1 and J usage is TRBJ2-7, with 8 bases aligning to TRBD1. Trimming took 1 base from V and 4 from J; bases not matched to a gene: 7. Germline-derived CDR1 and CDR2 are SGHRS and YFSETQ. The CDR3 sequence is 15 residues long. The CDR3 here is CASSLRGRGQYEQYF. The CDR3 DNA sequence: TGCGCCAGCAGCTTGAGAGGCAGGGGGCAGTACGAGCAGTACTTC. The full variable domain, completed using reference TRBV5-1 and TRBJ2-7, is KAGVTQTPRYLIKTRGQQVTLSCSPISGHRSVSWYQQTPGQGLQFLFEYFSETQRNKGNFPGRFSGRQFSNSRSEMNVSTLELGDSALYLCASSLRGRGQYEQYFGPGTRLTVT.

The rearrangement links TRBV6-2 or TRBV6-3 to TRBJ2-7; TRBD1 agrees at 8 bases. V dropped 5 bases and J dropped 3; count of bases not matched to a gene: 3. CDR1 is MNHEY and CDR2 is SVGEGT in the germline V gene. This CDR3 is built from 13 residues. CDR3 DNA sequence: TGTGCCAGCAGTACAGGGGGTCTCTACGAGCAGTACTTC. Protein sequence: CASSTGGLYEQYF.

As regards this clonotype: The CDR3 does not end in the conserved phenylalanine or tryptophan, so this is likely a read error. The gene calls are TRBV9 and TRBJ2-4; weak D call: TRBD2 (6 bases). This CDR3 has 15 amino acids. Between the trimmed V and J ends, which lost 3 bases and 8 bases, there was a span of 18 bases. Germline assignment: CDR1 SGDLS and CDR2 YYNGEE. CDR3 amino acids: CASSASRETWDIQYL. As DNA, the CDR3 is TGTGCCAGCAGCGCCTCACGGGAGACCTGGGACATTCAGTACTTA.

J is TRBJ2-7 and V is TRBV9, with 8 bases aligning to TRBD2. This CDR3 spans 15 amino acids. Germline CDR1 and CDR2: SGDLS and YYNGEE. V lost 0 bases to trimming and J lost 6 bases; unmatched junction nucleotides: 8. The CDR3 bases are TGTGCCAGCAGCGTAGACCCAGCGGGGGCCTCCGAGCAGTACTTC. Residues: CASSVDPAGASEQYF.

This clonotype was seen more than once but under ten times. The chain combines TRBV29-1 with TRBJ2-7; TRBD1 matches at 10 bases. The V and J ends lost 2 bases and 2 bases, in that order; junction bases with no gene match: 6. Germline V gene sequence: CDR1 SQVTM, CDR2 ANQGSEA. The CDR3 loop spans 15 amino acids. CDR3 protein: CSVEPGQGETYEQYV. The CDR3 DNA is TGCAGCGTTGAACCTGGACAGGGGGAGACCTACGAGCAGTACGTC.

This clonotype was recorded a few times. This chain links TRBV20-1 with TRBJ1-4, with 10 bases that match TRBD1. Losses at the gene ends were 0 bases for V and 9 bases for J; bases not matched to a gene: 7. CDR1 is DFQATT and CDR2 is SNEGSKA in the germline V gene (reference sequence). The CDR3 has 15 residues. In DNA form, the CDR3 reads TGCAGTGCTAGAGAGCGGACAGGGGGTCATCAAAAACTGTTTTTT. Its protein is CSARERTGGHQKLFF.

There are a few counts of this clonotype. The chain joins TRBV4-3 to TRBJ1-6, with D possibly matching TRBD1 (6 bases). Trimming took off 1 base at V and 8 bases at J, with 15 bases between the two ends. The CDR3 totals 16 residues. Per the germline V gene, CDR1 is LGHNA and CDR2 is YSLEER. The CDR3 loop is CASSQAPTGSDSPLHF. Written as DNA, the CDR3 is TGCGCCAGCAGCCAAGCGCCGACAGGTTCAGATTCACCCCTCCACTTT.

DNA of the CDR3: TGTGCCAGCAGGCTCGGCCCTACCTCGACAGATACGCAGTATTTT. This gives the protein CASRLGPTSTDTQYF. The chain employs TRBV6-5 and TRBJ2-3; unclear D gene. The germline V and J ends were trimmed by 6 bases and 3 bases, with 16 bases remaining between them. CDR3 length equals 15 residues. CDR1 MNHEY and CDR2 SVGAGI come from the germline V gene.

This clonotype has ten or more counts. This CDR3 is CSASRVRASYSNQPQHF. CDR3 DNA: TGCAGTGCTAGTAGGGTCCGGGCTTCTTATAGCAATCAGCCCCAGCATTTT. This chain joins TRBV20-1 and TRBJ1-5; D call uncertain. Trimming cost V 3 bases and J 0 bases, with 18 bases left between them. The CDR3 is 17 amino acids. CDR1 DFQATT and CDR2 SNEGSKA come from the germline V gene (reference sequence).

The V gene is TRBV7-9, the J gene TRBJ2-3; 9 bases agree with TRBD2. This CDR3 is built from 16 residues. Looked up from germline, CDR1 is SEHNR and CDR2 is FQNEAQ (reference sequence). Trimming removed 1 base from V and 2 bases from J; junction bases left unmatched: 4. The CDR3 spells CASSLVIAGDTDTQYF. In DNA form, the CDR3 reads TGTGCCAGCAGCTTAGTTATAGCGGGGGACACAGATACGCAGTATTTT.

The rearrangement uses TRBV13 and TRBJ2-1; no firm D call. The length of the CDR3 is 17 residues. V was pared by 4 bases and J by 3 bases, with 19 bases between. Germline V gene lookup returns CDR1 PRHDT and CDR2 FYEKMQ (reference sequence). CDR3 region: CASSSEVGDSNYNEQFF. In DNA, the CDR3 is TGTGCCAGCAGCTCCGAGGTGGGCGACTCTAACTACAATGAGCAGTTCTTC.

This clonotype has a handful of counts. The rearrangement links TRBV4-3 to TRBJ2-7; 7 nucleotides line up with TRBD1. V lost 6 bases to trimming and J lost 0 bases; unmatched junction nucleotides: 8. The CDR3 spans 15 residues. The germline V gene has CDR1 LGHNA and CDR2 YSLEER. The CDR3 reads CASSATGYNSYEQYF. The DNA of the CDR3 is TGCGCCAGCAGTGCGACAGGGTACAACTCCTACGAGCAGTACTTC.

There are a few counts of this clonotype. DNA for the CDR3: TGTGCCAGCAGTTCCGGACAGGGGATACACTCTTTGCTCGGGGCCAACGTCCTGACTTTC. Amino acid sequence: CASSSGQGIHSLLGANVLTF. The V call is TRBV6-2 or TRBV6-3, the J call TRBJ2-6; TRBD1 aligns across 9 bases. This CDR3 comprises 20 residues. V was pared by 4 bases and J by 4 bases, with 17 bases of the junction left unmatched. The germline V gene encodes CDR1 MNHEY and CDR2 SVGEGT.